The clone carrying this TCR beta chain has a handful of counts. TCRdb re-called the PCR reads through MiXCR, storing one row per CDR3 protein. The sample includes 490,000 or so distinct CDR3 sequences, roughly 24% of them seen just once. The sample originates from a study of molecular identifiers for immune sequencing clone quantification. V shed 0 bases and J shed 4 bases, with 6 bases lying between them. This CDR3 comprises 14 residues. Germline CDR1 and CDR2: KGHSH and LQKENI. The sample was naive CD8+ T cells from blood, with Jurkat cell RNA spiked in. Subset here: FACS-sorted CD8+CD4-CCR7+CD45RA+ naive T cells. The source is a human donor in good health. Some libraries in this study had Jurkat cell RNA spiked in. The V gene is TRBV18, the J gene TRBJ2-2; D unclear. CDR3 protein: CASSPPRATGELFF. The CDR3 DNA follows: TGTGCCAGCTCACCACCGCGAGCCACCGGGGAGCTGTTTTTT.